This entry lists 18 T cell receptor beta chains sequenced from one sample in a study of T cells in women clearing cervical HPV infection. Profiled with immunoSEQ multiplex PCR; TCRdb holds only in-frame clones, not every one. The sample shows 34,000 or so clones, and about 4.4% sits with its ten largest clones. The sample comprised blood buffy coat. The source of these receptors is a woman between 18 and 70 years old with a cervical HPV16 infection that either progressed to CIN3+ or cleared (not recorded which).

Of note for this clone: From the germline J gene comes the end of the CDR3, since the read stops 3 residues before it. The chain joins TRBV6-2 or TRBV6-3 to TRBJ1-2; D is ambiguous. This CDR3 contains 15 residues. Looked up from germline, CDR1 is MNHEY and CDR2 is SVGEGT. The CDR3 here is CASSLGSSGGYDYTF. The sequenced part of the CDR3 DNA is TGTGCCAGCAGTTTAGGTTCTAGCGGAGGCTACGAC.

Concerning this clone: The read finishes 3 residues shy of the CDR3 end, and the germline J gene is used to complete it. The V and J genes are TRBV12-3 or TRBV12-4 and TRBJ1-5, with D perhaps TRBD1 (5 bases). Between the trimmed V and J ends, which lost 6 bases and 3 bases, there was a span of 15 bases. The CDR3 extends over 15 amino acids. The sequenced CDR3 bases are TGTGCCAGCAGAACGAACCAGGGTCACAATCAGCCC. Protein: CASRTNQGHNQP. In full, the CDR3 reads CASRTNQGHNQPQHF.

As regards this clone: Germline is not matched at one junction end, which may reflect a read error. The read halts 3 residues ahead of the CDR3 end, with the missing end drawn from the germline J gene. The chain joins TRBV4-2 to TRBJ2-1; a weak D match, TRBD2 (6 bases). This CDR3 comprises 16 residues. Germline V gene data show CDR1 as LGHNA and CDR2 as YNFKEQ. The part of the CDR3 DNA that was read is TGCGCCAGCAGCCAAGACGCCCGGTTGCGGGGTAATGAG. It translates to CASSQDARLRGNE. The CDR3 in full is CASSQDARLRGNEQFF.

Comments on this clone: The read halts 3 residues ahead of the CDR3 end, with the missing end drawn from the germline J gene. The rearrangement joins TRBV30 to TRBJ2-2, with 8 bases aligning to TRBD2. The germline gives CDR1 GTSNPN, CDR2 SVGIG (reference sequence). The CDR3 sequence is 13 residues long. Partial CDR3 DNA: TGTGCCTGGACCGGGGGGGCAGAAGAAAAG. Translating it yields CAWTGGAEEK. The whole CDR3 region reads CAWTGGAEEKLFF.

The covered CDR3 bases are TGTGCCAGTAGTATACCCTTGGGGGGTAATGAAAAA. It codes for CASSIPLGGNEK. The full CDR3 protein is CASSIPLGGNEKLFF. The J gene is TRBJ1-4, the V gene TRBV19; D perhaps matches TRBD1 (5 bases). From the germline J gene comes the end of the CDR3, since the read stops 3 residues before it. The ends were cut back, 2 bases at V and 4 bases at J, with 11 bases in the middle. The CDR3 extends over 15 amino acids. Per germline, CDR1 LNHDA and CDR2 SQIVND (reference sequence).

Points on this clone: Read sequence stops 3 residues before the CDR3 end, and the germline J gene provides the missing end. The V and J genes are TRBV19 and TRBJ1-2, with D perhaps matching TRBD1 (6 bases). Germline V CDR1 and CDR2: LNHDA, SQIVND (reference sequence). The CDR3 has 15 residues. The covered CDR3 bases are TGTGCCAGTAGTACACCAACAGGGTTGGGCAATGAC. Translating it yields CASSTPTGLGND. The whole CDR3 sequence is CASSTPTGLGNDYTF.

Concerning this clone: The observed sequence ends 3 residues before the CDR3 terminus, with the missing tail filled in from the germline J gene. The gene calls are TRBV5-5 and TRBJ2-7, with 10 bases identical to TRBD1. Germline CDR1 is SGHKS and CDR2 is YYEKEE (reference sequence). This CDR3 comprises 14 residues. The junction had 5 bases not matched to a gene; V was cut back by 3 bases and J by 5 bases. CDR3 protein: CASSSRDRGNEQYF. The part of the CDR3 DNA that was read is TGTGCCAGCAGCTCCCGGGACAGGGGCAACGAG. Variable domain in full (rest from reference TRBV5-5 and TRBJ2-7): DAGVTQSPTHLIKTRGQQVTLRCSPISGHKSVSWYQQVLGQGPQFIFQYYEKEERGRGNFPDRFSARQFPNYSSELNVNALLLGDSALYLCASSSRDRGNEQYFGPGTRLTVT.

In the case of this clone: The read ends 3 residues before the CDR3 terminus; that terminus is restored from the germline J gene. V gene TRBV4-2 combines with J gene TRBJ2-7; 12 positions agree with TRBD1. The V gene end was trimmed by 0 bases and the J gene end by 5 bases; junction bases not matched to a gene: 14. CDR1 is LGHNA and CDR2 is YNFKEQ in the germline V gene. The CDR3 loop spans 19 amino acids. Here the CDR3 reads CASSQDPPGQGAFRNEQYF. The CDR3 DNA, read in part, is TGTGCCAGCAGCCAAGATCCCCCGGGACAGGGGGCATTTAGGAACGAG.

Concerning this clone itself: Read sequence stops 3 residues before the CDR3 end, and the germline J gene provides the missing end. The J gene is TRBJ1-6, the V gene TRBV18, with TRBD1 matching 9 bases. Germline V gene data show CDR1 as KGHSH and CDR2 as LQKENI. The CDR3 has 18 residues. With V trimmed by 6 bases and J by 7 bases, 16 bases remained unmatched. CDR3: CASSPRDRATFMNSPLHF. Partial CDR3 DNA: TGTGCCAGCTCCCCCCGGGACAGGGCGACCTTCATGAATTCACCC.

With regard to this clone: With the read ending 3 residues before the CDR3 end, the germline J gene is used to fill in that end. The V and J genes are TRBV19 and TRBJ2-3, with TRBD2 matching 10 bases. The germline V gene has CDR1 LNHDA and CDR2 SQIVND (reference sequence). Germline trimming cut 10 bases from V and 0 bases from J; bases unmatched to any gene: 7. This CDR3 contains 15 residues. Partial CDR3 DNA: TGTGCCACCGAATCGACTAGCGGGAGCACAGATACG. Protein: CATESTSGSTDT. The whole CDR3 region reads CATESTSGSTDTQYF.

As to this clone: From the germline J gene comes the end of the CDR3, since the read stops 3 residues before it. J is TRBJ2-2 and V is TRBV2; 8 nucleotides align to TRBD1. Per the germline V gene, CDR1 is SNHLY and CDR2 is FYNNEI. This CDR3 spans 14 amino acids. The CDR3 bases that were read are TGTGCCAGCGGGCAACGGACAGGGAATGAAAAG. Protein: CASGQRTGNEK. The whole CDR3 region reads CASGQRTGNEKLFF.

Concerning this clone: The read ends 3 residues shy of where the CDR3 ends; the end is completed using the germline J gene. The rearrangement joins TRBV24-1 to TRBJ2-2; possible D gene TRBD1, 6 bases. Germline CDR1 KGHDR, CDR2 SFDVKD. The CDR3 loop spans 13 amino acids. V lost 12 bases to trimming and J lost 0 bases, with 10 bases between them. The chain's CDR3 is CAVRGSNTGELFF. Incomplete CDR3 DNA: TGTGCCGTGAGGGGGTCGAACACCGGGGAG.

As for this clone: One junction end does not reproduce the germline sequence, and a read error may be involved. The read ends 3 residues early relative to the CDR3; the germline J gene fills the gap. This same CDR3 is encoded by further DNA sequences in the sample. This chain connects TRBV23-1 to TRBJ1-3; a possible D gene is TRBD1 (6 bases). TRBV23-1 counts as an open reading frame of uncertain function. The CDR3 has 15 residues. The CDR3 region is CASRRTESSGNTIYF. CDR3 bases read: TGCGCCAGCCGAAGGACAGAGAGCTCTGGAAACACT.

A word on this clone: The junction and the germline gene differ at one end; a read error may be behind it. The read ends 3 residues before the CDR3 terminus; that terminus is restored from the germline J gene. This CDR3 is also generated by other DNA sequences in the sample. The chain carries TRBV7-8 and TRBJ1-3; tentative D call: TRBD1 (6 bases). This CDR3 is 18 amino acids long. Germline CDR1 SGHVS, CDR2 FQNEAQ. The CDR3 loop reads CASSPGVLRGPLGNTIYF. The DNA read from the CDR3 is TGTGCCAGCAGCCCAGGGGTTTTAAGGGGTCCTCTTGGAAACACA.

This CDR3 reads CASSPPGANLGTYTF. The covered CDR3 bases are TGTGCCAGCTCACCACCGGGGGCTAACCTAGGGACC. The chain is built from TRBV18 and TRBJ1-2, with D tentatively TRBD1 (6 bases). The read gets to within 3 residues of the CDR3 end, and the germline J gene fills in the rest. This CDR3 is 15 amino acids long. Germline CDR1 KGHSH, CDR2 LQKENI.

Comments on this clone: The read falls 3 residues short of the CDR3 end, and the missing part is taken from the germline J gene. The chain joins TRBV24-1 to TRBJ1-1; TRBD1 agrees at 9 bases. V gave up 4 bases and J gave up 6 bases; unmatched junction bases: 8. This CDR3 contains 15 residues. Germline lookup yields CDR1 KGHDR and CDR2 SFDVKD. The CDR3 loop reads CATSDAGTGTAEAFF. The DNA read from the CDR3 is TGTGCCACCAGTGACGCCGGGACAGGGACGGCTGAA.

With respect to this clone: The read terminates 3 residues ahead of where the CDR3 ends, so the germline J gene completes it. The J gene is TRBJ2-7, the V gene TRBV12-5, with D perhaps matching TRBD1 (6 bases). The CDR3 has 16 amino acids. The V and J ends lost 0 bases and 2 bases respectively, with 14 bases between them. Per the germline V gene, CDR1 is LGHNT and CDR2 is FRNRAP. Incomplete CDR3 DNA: TGTGCTAGTGGTTTGGTACAGGGCGGTTTTACCTACGAG. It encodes CASGLVQGGFTYE. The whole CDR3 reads CASGLVQGGFTYEQYF.

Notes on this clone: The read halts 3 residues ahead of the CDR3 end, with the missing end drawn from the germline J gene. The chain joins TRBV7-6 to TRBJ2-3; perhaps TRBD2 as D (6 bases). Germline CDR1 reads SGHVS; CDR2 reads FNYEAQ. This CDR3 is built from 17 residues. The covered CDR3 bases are TGTGCCAGCAGCTCCGCCGTAATTCGGGCGCGGGAAGAGACG. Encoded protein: CASSSAVIRAREET. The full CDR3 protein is CASSSAVIRAREETQYF.